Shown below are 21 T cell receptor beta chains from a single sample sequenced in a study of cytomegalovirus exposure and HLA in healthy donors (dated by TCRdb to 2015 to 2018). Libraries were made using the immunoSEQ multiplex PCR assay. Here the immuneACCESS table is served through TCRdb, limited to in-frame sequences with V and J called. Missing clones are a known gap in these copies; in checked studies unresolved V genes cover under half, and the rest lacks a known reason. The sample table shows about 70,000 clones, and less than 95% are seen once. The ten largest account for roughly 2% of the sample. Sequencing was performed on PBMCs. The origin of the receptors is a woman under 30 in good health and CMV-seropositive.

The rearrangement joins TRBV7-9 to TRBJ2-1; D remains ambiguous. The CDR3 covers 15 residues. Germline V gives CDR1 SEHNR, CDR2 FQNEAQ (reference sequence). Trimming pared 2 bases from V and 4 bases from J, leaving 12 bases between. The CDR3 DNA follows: TGTGCCAGCAGCTTATCTCGTGGGCCTTACAATGAGCAGTTCTTC. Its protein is CASSLSRGPYNEQFF.

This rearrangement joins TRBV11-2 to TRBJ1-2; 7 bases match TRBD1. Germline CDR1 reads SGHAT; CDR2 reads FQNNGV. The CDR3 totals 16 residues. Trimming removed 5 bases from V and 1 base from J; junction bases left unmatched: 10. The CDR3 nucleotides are TGTGCCAGCAGCCCGGGACAGAATCAGGGTAACTATGGCTACACCTTC. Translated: CASSPGQNQGNYGYTF.

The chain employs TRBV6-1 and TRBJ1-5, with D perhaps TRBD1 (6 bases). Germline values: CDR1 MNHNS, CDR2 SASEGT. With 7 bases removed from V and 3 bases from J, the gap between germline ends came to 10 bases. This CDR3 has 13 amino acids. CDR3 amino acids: CASKGTNNQPQHF. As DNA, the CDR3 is TGTGCCAGCAAAGGGACAAACAATCAGCCCCAGCATTTT.

CDR3: CASSLKAGSGYTF. Here the CDR3 DNA reads TGTGCCAGCAGCTTGAAGGCAGGGTCCGGCTACACCTTC. The gene calls are TRBV5-4 and TRBJ1-2, with D perhaps TRBD1 (5 bases). The ends were cut back, 1 base at V and 8 bases at J, with 12 bases in the middle. Germline V gene lookup returns CDR1 SGHNT and CDR2 YYREEE (reference sequence). This CDR3 has 13 residues.

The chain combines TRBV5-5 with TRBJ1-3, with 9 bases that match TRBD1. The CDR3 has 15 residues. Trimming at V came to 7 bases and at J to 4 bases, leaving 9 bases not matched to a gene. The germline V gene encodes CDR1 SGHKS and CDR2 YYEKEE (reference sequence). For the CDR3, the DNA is TGTGCCAGCTCACGAGGGACAGGGCAAGGAAACACCATATATTTT. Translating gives CASSRGTGQGNTIYF. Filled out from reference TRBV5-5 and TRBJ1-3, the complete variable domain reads DAGVTQSPTHLIKTRGQQVTLRCSPISGHKSVSWYQQVLGQGPQFIFQYYEKEERGRGNFPDRFSARQFPNYSSELNVNALLLGDSALYLCASSRGTGQGNTIYFGEGSWLTVV.

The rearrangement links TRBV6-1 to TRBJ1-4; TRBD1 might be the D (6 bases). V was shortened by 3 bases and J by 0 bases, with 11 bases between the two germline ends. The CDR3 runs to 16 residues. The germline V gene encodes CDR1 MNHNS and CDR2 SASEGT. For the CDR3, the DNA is TGTGCCAGCAGTGACAAAGGACAGACAACTAATGAAAAACTGTTTTTT. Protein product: CASSDKGQTTNEKLFF.

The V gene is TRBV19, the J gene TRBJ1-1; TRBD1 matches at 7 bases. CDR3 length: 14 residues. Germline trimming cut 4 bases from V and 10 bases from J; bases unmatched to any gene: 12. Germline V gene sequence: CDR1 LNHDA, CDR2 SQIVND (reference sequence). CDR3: CASSRLTNRGVAFF. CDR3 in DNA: TGTGCCAGTAGTAGACTCACGAACAGGGGTGTAGCTTTCTTT.

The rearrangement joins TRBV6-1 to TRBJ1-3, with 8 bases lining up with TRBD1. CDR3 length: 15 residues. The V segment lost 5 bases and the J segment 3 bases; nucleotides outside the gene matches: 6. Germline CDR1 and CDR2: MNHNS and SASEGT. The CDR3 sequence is CASSFTGGDGNTIYF. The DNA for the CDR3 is TGTGCCAGCAGTTTTACAGGGGGTGATGGAAACACCATATATTTT.

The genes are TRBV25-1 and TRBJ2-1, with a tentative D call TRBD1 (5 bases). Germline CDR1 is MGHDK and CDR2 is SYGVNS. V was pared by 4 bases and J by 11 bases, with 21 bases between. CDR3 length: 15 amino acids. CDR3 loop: CASSVGQGPLQKQFF. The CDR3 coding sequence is TGTGCCAGCAGTGTAGGTCAGGGTCCTCTACAAAAGCAGTTCTTC. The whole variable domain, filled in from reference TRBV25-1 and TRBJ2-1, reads EADIYQTPRYLVIGTGKKITLECSQTMGHDKMYWYQQDPGMELHLIHYSYGVNSTEKGDLSSESTVSRIRTEHFPLTLESARPSHTSQYLCASSVGQGPLQKQFFGPGTRLTVL.

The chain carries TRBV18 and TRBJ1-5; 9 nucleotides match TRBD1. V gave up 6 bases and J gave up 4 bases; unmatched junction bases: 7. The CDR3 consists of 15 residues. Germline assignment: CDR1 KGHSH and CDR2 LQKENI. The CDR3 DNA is TGTGCCAGCTCTCCCGGACAGGGGTGGAATCAGCCCCAGCATTTT. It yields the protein CASSPGQGWNQPQHF. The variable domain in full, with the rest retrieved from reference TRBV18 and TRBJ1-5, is NAGVMQNPRHLVRRRGQEARLRCSPMKGHSHVYWYRQLPEEGLKFMVYLQKENIIDESGMPKERFSAEFPKEGPSILRIQQVVRGDSAAYFCASSPGQGWNQPQHFGDGTRLSIL.

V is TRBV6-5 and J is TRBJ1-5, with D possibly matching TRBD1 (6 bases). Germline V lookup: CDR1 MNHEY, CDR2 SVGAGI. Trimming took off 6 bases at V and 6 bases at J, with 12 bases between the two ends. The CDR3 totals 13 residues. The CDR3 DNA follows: TGTGCCAGCAGCCTACAACAGGGTCAGCCCCAGCATTTT. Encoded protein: CASSLQQGQPQHF.

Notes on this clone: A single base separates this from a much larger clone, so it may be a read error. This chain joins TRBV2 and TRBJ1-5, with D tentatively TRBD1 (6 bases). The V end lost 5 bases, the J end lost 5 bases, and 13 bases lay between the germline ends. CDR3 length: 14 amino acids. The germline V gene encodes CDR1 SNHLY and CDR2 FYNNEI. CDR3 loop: CASSKRTGHQPQHF. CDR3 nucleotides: TGTGCCAGCAGTAAACGAACAGGGCATCAGCCCCAGCATTTT.

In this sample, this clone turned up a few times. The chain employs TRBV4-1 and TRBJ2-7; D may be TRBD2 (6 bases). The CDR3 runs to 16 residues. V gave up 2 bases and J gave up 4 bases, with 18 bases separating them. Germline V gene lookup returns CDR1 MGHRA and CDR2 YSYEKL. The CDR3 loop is CASSQRLGGEDYEQYF. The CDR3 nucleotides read TGCGCCAGCAGCCAAAGATTGGGGGGAGAGGATTACGAGCAGTACTTC.

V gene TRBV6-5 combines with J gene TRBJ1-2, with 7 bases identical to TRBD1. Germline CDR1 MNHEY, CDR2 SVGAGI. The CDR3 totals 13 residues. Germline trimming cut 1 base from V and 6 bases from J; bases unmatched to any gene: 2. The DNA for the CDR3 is TGTGCCAGCAGTTACTGGACAGGAAATGGCTACACCTTC. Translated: CASSYWTGNGYTF.

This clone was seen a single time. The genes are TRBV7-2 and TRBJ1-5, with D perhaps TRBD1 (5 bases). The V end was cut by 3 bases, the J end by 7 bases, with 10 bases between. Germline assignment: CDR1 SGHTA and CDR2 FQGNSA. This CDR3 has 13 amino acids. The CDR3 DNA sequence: TGTGCCAGCAGCTTGGGTGGGGGGCAGCCCCAGCATTTT. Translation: CASSLGGGQPQHF.

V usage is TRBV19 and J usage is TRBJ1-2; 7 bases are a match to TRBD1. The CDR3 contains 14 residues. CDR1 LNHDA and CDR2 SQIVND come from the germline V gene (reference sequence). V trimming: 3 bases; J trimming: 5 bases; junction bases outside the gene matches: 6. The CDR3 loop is CASSMGQIFYGYTF. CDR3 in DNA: TGTGCCAGTAGTATGGGACAGATTTTTTATGGCTACACCTTC.

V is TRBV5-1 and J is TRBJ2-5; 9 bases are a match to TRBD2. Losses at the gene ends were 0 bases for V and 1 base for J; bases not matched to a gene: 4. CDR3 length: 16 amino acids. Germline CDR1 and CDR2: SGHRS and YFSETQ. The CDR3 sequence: CASSLGLAGVQETQYF. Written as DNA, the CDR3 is TGCGCCAGCAGCTTGGGATTAGCGGGGGTCCAAGAGACCCAGTACTTC. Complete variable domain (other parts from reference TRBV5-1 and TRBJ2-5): KAGVTQTPRYLIKTRGQQVTLSCSPISGHRSVSWYQQTPGQGLQFLFEYFSETQRNKGNFPGRFSGRQFSNSRSEMNVSTLELGDSALYLCASSLGLAGVQETQYFGPGTRLLVL.

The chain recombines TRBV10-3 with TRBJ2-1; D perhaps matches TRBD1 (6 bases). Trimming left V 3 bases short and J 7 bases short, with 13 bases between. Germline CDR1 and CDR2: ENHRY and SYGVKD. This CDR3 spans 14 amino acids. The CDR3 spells CAISDPGQKNEQFF. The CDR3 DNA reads TGTGCCATCAGTGATCCCGGACAGAAGAATGAGCAGTTCTTC.

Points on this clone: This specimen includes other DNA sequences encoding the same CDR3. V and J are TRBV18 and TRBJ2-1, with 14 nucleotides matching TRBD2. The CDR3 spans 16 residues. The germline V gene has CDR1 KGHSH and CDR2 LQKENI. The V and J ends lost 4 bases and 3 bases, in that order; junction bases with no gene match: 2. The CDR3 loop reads CASSLGTSGSYNEQFF. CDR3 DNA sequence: TGTGCCAGCTCACTGGGGACTAGCGGGAGCTACAATGAGCAGTTCTTC.

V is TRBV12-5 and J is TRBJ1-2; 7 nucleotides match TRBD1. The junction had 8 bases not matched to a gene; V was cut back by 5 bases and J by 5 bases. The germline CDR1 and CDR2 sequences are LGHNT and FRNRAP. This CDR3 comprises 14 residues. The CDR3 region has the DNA TGTGCTAGTGGTCCGGGGGACAGACCTTATGGCTACACCTTC. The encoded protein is CASGPGDRPYGYTF.

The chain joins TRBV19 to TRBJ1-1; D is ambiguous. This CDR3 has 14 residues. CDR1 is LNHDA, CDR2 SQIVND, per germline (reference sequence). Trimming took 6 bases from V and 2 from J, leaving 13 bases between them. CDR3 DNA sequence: TGTGCCAGTAGGTTCGCAGTCTCAAACACTGAAGCTTTCTTT. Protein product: CASRFAVSNTEAFF.